These 26 T cell receptor beta chains share one sample of origin, sequenced in a study of blood T cell repertoires in COVID-19. Libraries were prepared by immunoSEQ multiplex PCR; TCRdb keeps only in-frame clonotypes and omits some of them. The sample lists approximately 280,000 clones, roughly 85% seen once, with about 5.1% in the top ten. Sequencing was done on a sample of peripheral blood. The receptors originated from a man aged 50 to 59 with active or convalescent COVID-19.

V usage is TRBV6-5 and J usage is TRBJ1-6; tentatively, D is TRBD1 (6 bases). Germline loops: CDR1 MNHEY, CDR2 SVGAGI. Trimming took 4 bases from V and 8 from J, leaving 12 bases between them. The CDR3 loop spans 14 amino acids. The CDR3 DNA sequence: TGTGCCAGCAGTTTCCAGGGGTTCGATTCACCCCTCCACTTT. Amino acids: CASSFQGFDSPLHF.

The V and J genes are TRBV5-1 and TRBJ2-7, with D possibly matching TRBD2 (6 bases). Germline CDR1 is SGHRS and CDR2 is YFSETQ. Deletions cut 4 bases from V and 2 bases from J, with 16 bases between. The CDR3 has 15 amino acids. The DNA for the CDR3 is TGCGCCAGCAGCCCGGAGGGTTGGAGAGCCTACGAGCAGTACTTC. Translated, it gives CASSPEGWRAYEQYF.

This sequence joins TRBV5-1 and TRBJ2-2; 7 nucleotides line up with TRBD2. Trimming cost V 0 bases and J 4 bases; bases outside gene matches: 6. The germline V gene has CDR1 SGHRS and CDR2 YFSETQ. The CDR3 extends over 16 amino acids. The CDR3 spells CASSLVAGDTTGELFF. DNA for the CDR3: TGCGCCAGCAGCTTGGTGGCGGGAGACACCACCGGGGAGCTGTTTTTT.

This chain connects TRBV25-1 to TRBJ1-2; TRBD1 matches at 8 bases. This CDR3 contains 13 residues. Per germline, CDR1 MGHDK and CDR2 SYGVNS. The V segment lost 1 base and the J segment 8 bases; nucleotides outside the gene matches: 3. CDR3 amino acids: CASSELQGEGYTF. CDR3 coding DNA: TGTGCCAGCAGTGAATTACAGGGGGAAGGCTACACCTTC.

This sequence joins TRBV7-2 and TRBJ1-1, with D possibly matching TRBD1 (5 bases). CDR1 is SGHTA, CDR2 FQGNSA, per germline. The CDR3 sequence is 11 residues long. V lost 5 bases to trimming and J lost 6 bases, with 7 bases between them. CDR3 sequence: CASSPRAEAFF. The CDR3 coding sequence is TGTGCCAGCAGCCCCAGGGCTGAAGCTTTCTTT.

J is TRBJ2-5 and V is TRBV6-5; D may be TRBD2 (6 bases). Germline CDR1 MNHEY, CDR2 SVGAGI. Trimming took off 6 bases at V and 3 bases at J, with 14 bases between the two ends. The CDR3 loop spans 14 amino acids. For the CDR3, the DNA is TGTGCCAGCAGCGCTAGGGACTTAAAAGAGACCCAGTACTTC. Protein sequence: CASSARDLKETQYF.

This clone was seen a handful of times. V gene TRBV15 combines with J gene TRBJ1-4; D gene unclear. The germline CDR1 and CDR2 sequences are LNHNV and YYDKDF (reference sequence). V was shortened by 1 base and J by 6 bases, with 15 bases between the two germline ends. CDR3 length: 16 amino acids. CDR3 nucleotides: TGTGCCACCAGCAGAGGTGTGAGATCTTCATATGAAAAACTGTTTTTT. Translated, it gives CATSRGVRSSYEKLFF. The whole variable domain, remainder taken from reference TRBV15 and TRBJ1-4, is DAMVIQNPRYQVTQFGKPVTLSCSQTLNHNVMYWYQQKSSQAPKLLFHYYDKDFNNEADTPDNFQSRRPNTSFCFLDIRSPGLGDTAMYLCATSRGVRSSYEKLFFGSGTQLSVL.

This sequence joins TRBV5-1 and TRBJ2-1; 8 bases agree with TRBD2. Germline V gene lookup returns CDR1 SGHRS and CDR2 YFSETQ. Losses at the gene ends were 2 bases for V and 0 bases for J; bases not matched to a gene: 28. The CDR3 sequence is 24 residues long. The DNA for the CDR3 is TGCGCCAGCAGCTTTTTCGGGACTAGTTCTCTTGGGGAAAGGGTGGGGACCTCCTACAATGAGCAGTTCTTC. This translates into CASSFFGTSSLGERVGTSYNEQFF. The variable domain in full, with the rest retrieved from reference TRBV5-1 and TRBJ2-1, is KAGVTQTPRYLIKTRGQQVTLSCSPISGHRSVSWYQQTPGQGLQFLFEYFSETQRNKGNFPGRFSGRQFSNSRSEMNVSTLELGDSALYLCASSFFGTSSLGERVGTSYNEQFFGPGTRLTVL.

The chain has TRBV30 and TRBJ1-2; D is undetermined. Germline assignment: CDR1 GTSNPN and CDR2 SVGIG (reference sequence). CDR3 size: 13 residues. V gave up 3 bases and J gave up 0 bases, with 8 bases separating them. DNA of the CDR3: TGTGCCTGGAGCGCGGAAGCTAACTATGGCTACACCTTC. This gives the protein CAWSAEANYGYTF.

This chain uses TRBV5-1 with TRBJ1-3; no clear D. The germline gives CDR1 SGHRS, CDR2 YFSETQ. Between the trimmed V and J ends, which lost 3 bases and 0 bases, there was a span of 16 bases. The CDR3 is 17 residues long. The chain's CDR3 is CASSSEHPLSSGNTIYF. CDR3 bases: TGCGCCAGCAGCTCGGAGCACCCCCTGAGCTCTGGAAACACCATATATTTT.

The chain combines TRBV3-1 (or the pseudogene TRBV3-2) with TRBJ2-5, with 7 bases lining up with TRBD2. The CDR3 has 15 amino acids. Germline values: CDR1 LGHDT, CDR2 YNNKEL (reference sequence). With 1 base clipped from V and 5 bases from J, the junction kept 7 bases outside the gene matches. The CDR3 protein is CASSQGTGGRETQYF. Here the CDR3 DNA reads TGTGCCAGCAGCCAAGGAACGGGAGGACGGGAGACCCAGTACTTC.

This chain joins TRBV7-9 and TRBJ2-1; 8 bases map to TRBD1. The CDR3 spans 13 residues. V lost 4 bases and J lost 10; bases outside the gene matches: 6. Looked up from germline, CDR1 is SEHNR and CDR2 is FQNEAQ (reference sequence). The CDR3 DNA is TGTGCCAGCAGCTCCCAGGGGGCGAGCGAGCAGTTCTTC. It translates to CASSSQGASEQFF.

The rearrangement links TRBV27 to TRBJ2-1; 10 bases fit TRBD1. The germline V gene encodes CDR1 MNHEY and CDR2 SMNVEV (reference sequence). The CDR3 has 15 residues. The J segment lost 7 bases and the V segment lost 5 bases, leaving 8 bases of the junction unmatched. The CDR3 sequence: CASSARQGAGNEQFF. The CDR3 nucleotides read TGTGCCAGCAGTGCCCGACAGGGGGCTGGGAATGAGCAGTTCTTC.

This clone was recorded only once. The chain combines TRBV6-5 with TRBJ1-3; the D is unclear. Trimming took off 7 bases at V and 4 bases at J, with 14 bases between the two ends. The CDR3 has 14 residues. The germline gives CDR1 MNHEY, CDR2 SVGAGI. The CDR3 region is CASTEGPGGNTIYF. In nucleotides, the CDR3 is TGTGCCAGCACCGAGGGCCCGGGAGGAAACACCATATATTTT.

This chain uses TRBV4-2 with TRBJ2-3; 8 positions agree with TRBD2. Germline-derived CDR1 and CDR2 are LGHNA and YNFKEQ. The CDR3 loop spans 14 amino acids. V gave up 1 base and J gave up 6 bases; unmatched junction bases: 3. The CDR3 DNA follows: TGTGCCAGCAGCCAAGTCGGGGGGGCGGATACGCAGTATTTT. Translation: CASSQVGGADTQYF.

The chain couples TRBV28 to TRBJ2-5; D may be TRBD1 (5 bases). V gave up 6 bases and J gave up 9 bases, with 17 bases separating them. There are 13 residues in the CDR3. The germline V gene encodes CDR1 MDHEN and CDR2 SYDVKM. The CDR3 protein is CASSPQGKRSQYF. DNA of the CDR3: TGTGCCAGCAGCCCCCAGGGTAAGAGGTCCCAGTACTTC.

This clone was detected only once. As DNA, the CDR3 is TGTGCCAGCAGCTTAGGCCACGGGACTGAAGCTTTCTTT. Amino acids: CASSLGHGTEAFF. The chain has TRBV13 and TRBJ1-1; D uncertain. From germline, CDR1 is PRHDT and CDR2 FYEKMQ (reference sequence). The CDR3 extends over 13 amino acids. Trimming shortened V by 0 bases and J by 5 bases, and 7 bases separated the two germline ends.

The CDR3 nucleotides read TGTGCCATCAGTGACCCCGGTAGAGGGACAGGGTCTAACTATGGCTACACCTTC. It is translated as CAISDPGRGTGSNYGYTF. The chain carries TRBV10-3 and TRBJ1-2; 9 positions agree with TRBD1. V lost 3 bases to trimming and J lost 0 bases; unmatched junction nucleotides: 11. This CDR3 is 18 amino acids long. In germline, CDR1 is ENHRY, CDR2 SYGVKD.

The rearrangement uses TRBV4-1 and TRBJ1-1; 10 nucleotides match TRBD1. In germline, CDR1 is MGHRA, CDR2 YSYEKL. The V gene end was trimmed by 1 base and the J gene end by 4 bases; junction bases not matched to a gene: 3. The CDR3 totals 15 residues. CDR3 in DNA: TGCGCCAGCAGCCAAGGACGGGACAGGGGCACTGAAGCTTTCTTT. It yields the protein CASSQGRDRGTEAFF.

This clone was observed once. J is TRBJ2-6 and V is TRBV12-3 or TRBV12-4; D call uncertain. Trimming pared 6 bases from V and 0 bases from J, leaving 3 bases between. The CDR3 is 13 residues long. CDR3 loop: CASRRSGANVLTF. CDR3 bases: TGTGCCAGCAGGCGCTCTGGGGCCAACGTCCTGACTTTC.

CDR3 amino acids: CASIRTGSGTEAFF. In nucleotides, the CDR3 is TGTGCCAGTATAAGGACAGGATCGGGCACTGAAGCTTTCTTT. The chain is built from TRBV19 and TRBJ1-1, with TRBD1 identical over 7 bases. This CDR3 has 14 residues. Looked up from germline, CDR1 is LNHDA and CDR2 is SQIVND (reference sequence). V lost 7 bases, J lost 4 bases, and 9 bases stayed unmatched.

The chain has TRBV3-1 (or the pseudogene TRBV3-2) and TRBJ1-2; 10 nucleotides agree with TRBD1. The V gene end was trimmed by 1 base and the J gene end by 4 bases; junction bases not matched to a gene: 6. This CDR3 contains 16 residues. Germline-derived CDR1 and CDR2 are LGHDT and YNNKEL (reference sequence). This CDR3 is CASSQGGTGVIYGYTF. CDR3 DNA: TGTGCCAGCAGCCAAGGGGGGACAGGGGTAATCTATGGCTACACCTTC.

The V call is TRBV2, the J call TRBJ2-1; D is possibly TRBD1 (6 bases). The CDR3 sequence is 13 residues long. V gave up 6 bases and J gave up 7 bases, with 13 bases separating them. Germline V gene lookup returns CDR1 SNHLY and CDR2 FYNNEI. This CDR3 is CASRGAYRNEQFF. The CDR3 bases are TGTGCCAGCAGGGGGGCCTATAGGAATGAGCAGTTCTTC.

This chain joins TRBV27 and TRBJ2-1, with 7 bases that match TRBD2. CDR3 length: 13 amino acids. Germline-derived CDR1 and CDR2 are MNHEY and SMNVEV (reference sequence). The V and J ends lost 4 bases and 5 bases, in that order; junction bases with no gene match: 2. CDR3 nucleotide sequence: TGTGCCAGCAGTTCGGGACTACACAATGAGCAGTTCTTC. Its protein is CASSSGLHNEQFF.

The chain combines TRBV6-6 with TRBJ2-4; D possibly corresponds to TRBD2 (6 bases). Trimming pared 5 bases from V and 11 bases from J, leaving 28 bases between. The CDR3 consists of 17 residues. Germline loops: CDR1 MNHNY, CDR2 SVGAGI (reference sequence). The DNA for the CDR3 is TGTGCCAGCAGTCCCCAGGACGGAGGCGCGGGACTGTACGTTCAGTACTTC. Residues: CASSPQDGGAGLYVQYF.

The chain combines TRBV15 with TRBJ1-1; tentative D call: TRBD1 (6 bases). The CDR3 runs to 15 residues. V was pared by 0 bases and J by 5 bases, with 13 bases between. The germline V gene has CDR1 LNHNV and CDR2 YYDKDF (reference sequence). The CDR3 coding sequence is TGTGCCACCAGCAGAGATACCGCAGGGGTAACTGAAGCTTTCTTT. It specifies CATSRDTAGVTEAFF.